Described below is a single TCR beta chain sequence and its context. Its cognate antigen is unknown. This specimen belongs to a study of cytomegalovirus exposure and HLA in healthy donors. PCR primers comprised 60 Vbeta and 13 Jbeta primers. TCRdb keeps only in-frame clones here, not all; method: immunoSEQ multiplex PCR. The repertoire table contains some 110,000 clones. Broader study findings: Most TCRs appeared rarely, but some public TCRs recurred in many donors.

The CDR3 has 13 amino acids. Germline CDR1 reads SNHLY; CDR2 reads FYNNEI. V lost 5 bases and J 7 bases, leaving 14 bases between the germline ends. Sequencing input: PBMCs. This chain joins TRBV2 and TRBJ1-1; D is undetermined. The receptor's source is a man aged 40-49 years in good health and CMV-seronegative. In DNA, the CDR3 is TGTGCCAGCAGTATGTCAGAAACCCTTGAAGCTTTCTTT. Translated: CASSMSETLEAFF.